This T cell receptor beta chain was sequenced in a study of PD-1 blockade in classical Hodgkin lymphoma. Study conclusions and caveats: Significant TCR diversity gains by C4D1 occurred in CD4+ but not CD8+ cells. At baseline, newly diagnosed patients reportedly showed less TCR diversity than healthy donors. Newly diagnosed and completely responding patients shared comparable baseline diversity.

As regards this clone: The antigen is unknown.

J gave up 1 base and V 7 bases, and 3 bases lay outside the gene matches. The CDR3 is 14 residues long. CDR1 and CDR2 from the germline V gene are MNHNS and SASEGT. Some clones are missing from TCRdb's copy, which holds only in-frame ones; the method was immunoSEQ multiplex PCR. This table holds 66,000 or so clones, 71% found once. Every patient was affected by relapse after autologous stem cell transplantation, while exposure to brentuximab vedotin was not uniform. Patients had relapsed/refractory classical Hodgkin lymphoma with complete response, partial response or progressive disease as best response.

The chain employs TRBV6-1 and TRBJ1-1; 10 bases fit TRBD1. The sequenced sample was peripheral blood mononuclear cells (PBMCs), obtained before the second cycle of nivolumab. This sequence was found in a human donor with classical Hodgkin lymphoma. The CDR3 DNA follows: TGTGCCAGCATTGGGACAGGGGCGAACACTGAAGCTTTCTTT. It translates to CASIGTGANTEAFF.